Listed here are 18 T cell receptor beta chains from one sample, sequenced in a study of T cell repertoires in cytomegalovirus infection. TCRdb reprocessed the reads with MiXCR, giving one entry per CDR3 protein. The sample comprises around 710,000 distinct CDR3 sequences, 25% to 35% of which are singletons, and about an eighth rests with the top ten. No antigen has been assigned to these receptors. The specimen was cultured CD8+ T cells from PBMCs, collected from culture after CMV antigen stimulation. These receptors were collected from a human donor in good health (CMV status not recorded). Some clones in this sample may be carry-over from other donors' samples.

This clonotype has a count of ten or more. The rearrangement joins TRBV7-9 to TRBJ2-4; no clear D. V lost 6 bases and J 5 bases, leaving 14 bases between the germline ends. The germline CDR1 and CDR2 sequences are SEHNR and FQNEAQ (reference sequence). The CDR3 totals 14 residues. CDR3: CASSEPDGENIQYF. The CDR3 bases are TGTGCCAGCAGTGAACCCGACGGAGAAAACATTCAGTACTTC.

This chain joins TRBV7-9 and TRBJ2-1, with 7 positions matching TRBD2. This CDR3 comprises 15 residues. Germline V lookup: CDR1 SEHNR, CDR2 FQNEAQ (reference sequence). With V trimmed by 3 bases and J by 6 bases, 8 bases remained unmatched. As DNA, the CDR3 is TGTGCCAGCAGCTTCCCTAGCGGCTTTGGCAATGAGCAGTTCTTC. This gives the protein CASSFPSGFGNEQFF.

This clonotype was observed a few times. This sequence joins TRBV6-5 and TRBJ1-2; possibly TRBD1 for D (5 bases). Trimming took 5 bases from V and 4 from J, leaving 14 bases between them. Germline V lookup: CDR1 MNHEY, CDR2 SVGAGI. The CDR3 contains 14 residues. The CDR3 DNA sequence: TGTGCCAGCAGTACTGGGACGTTGGCCTATGGCTACACCTTC. This sequence encodes CASSTGTLAYGYTF.

J is TRBJ2-7 and V is TRBV6-1; 8 nucleotides line up with TRBD1. The ends lost 5 bases at V and 4 bases at J; junction bases unmatched: 10. The CDR3 is made up of 15 amino acids. CDR1 and CDR2 from the germline V gene are MNHNS and SASEGT. The CDR3 here is CASSYDSGTGYEQYV. Here the CDR3 DNA reads TGTGCCAGCAGTTACGATTCCGGGACAGGTTACGAGCAGTACGTC.

This chain connects TRBV12-3 or TRBV12-4 to TRBJ2-3; unclear D gene. The CDR3 has 16 residues. Between the trimmed V and J ends, which lost 3 bases and 1 base, there was a span of 14 bases. The CDR3 DNA is TGTGCCAGCAGTTTTTATCCGTATAGTGGCACAGATACGCAGTATTTT. It specifies CASSFYPYSGTDTQYF.

Here the CDR3 reads CAPTSAGRTEAFF. The CDR3 DNA sequence: TGTGCCCCCACTTCGGCAGGGCGGACTGAAGCTTTCTTT. The chain links TRBV24-1 to TRBJ1-1, with D maybe TRBD1 (5 bases). This CDR3 contains 13 residues. V was shortened by 12 bases and J by 5 bases, with 18 bases between the two germline ends. Looked up from germline, CDR1 is KGHDR and CDR2 is SFDVKD.

The chain recombines TRBV19 with TRBJ2-5; D remains unclear. The CDR3 consists of 16 residues. Germline V lookup: CDR1 LNHDA, CDR2 SQIVND (reference sequence). Between the trimmed V and J ends, which lost 3 bases and 0 bases, there was a span of 14 bases. The CDR3: CASSIGEEGYQETQYF. The DNA for the CDR3 is TGTGCCAGTAGTATTGGGGAAGAAGGGTACCAAGAGACCCAGTACTTC. Filled out from reference TRBV19 and TRBJ2-5, the complete variable domain reads DGGITQSPKYLFRKEGQNVTLSCEQNLNHDAMYWYRQDPGQGLRLIYYSQIVNDFQKGDIAEGYSVSREKKESFPLTVTSAQKNPTAFYLCASSIGEEGYQETQYFGPGTRLLVL.

The chain carries TRBV19 and TRBJ1-5, with 7 bases that match TRBD1. Germline CDR1 is LNHDA and CDR2 is SQIVND (reference sequence). With 6 bases clipped from V and 2 bases from J, the junction kept 13 bases outside the gene matches. The CDR3 totals 17 residues. The DNA for the CDR3 is TGTGCCAGTAGCTTACAGGGGATTGGTCTTGGCAATCAGCCCCAGCATTTT. Protein product: CASSLQGIGLGNQPQHF.

This sequence joins TRBV6-5 and TRBJ2-1; 7 nucleotides line up with TRBD1. This CDR3 region has 15 residues. The J segment lost 4 bases and the V segment lost 6 bases, leaving 9 bases of the junction unmatched. The V gene's germline CDR1 is MNHEY and CDR2 SVGAGI. Here the CDR3 reads CASSLKGTVYNEQFF. The CDR3 bases are TGTGCCAGCAGCCTGAAGGGGACAGTTTACAATGAGCAGTTCTTC.

The rearrangement joins TRBV6-1 to TRBJ2-7, with 12 bases aligning to TRBD2. Germline values: CDR1 MNHNS, CDR2 SASEGT. With V trimmed by 6 bases and J by 3 bases, 3 bases remained unmatched. The CDR3 has 14 residues. CDR3: CASRLAGGNYEQYF. CDR3 DNA sequence: TGTGCCAGCAGACTAGCGGGGGGCAACTACGAGCAGTACTTC.

The chain links TRBV7-1 to TRBJ2-3, with 7 nucleotides matching TRBD1. TRBV7-1 is known as an ORF, though its function is uncertain. The CDR3 spans 17 residues. V lost 8 bases to trimming and J lost 2 bases; unmatched junction nucleotides: 16. The CDR3 region is CASLGGAGPVYTDTQYF. For the CDR3, the DNA is TGTGCCAGCCTAGGGGGCGCAGGCCCCGTATACACAGATACGCAGTATTTT.

This clonotype was picked up a small number of times. This chain's CDR3 is CASSYSVTGQVLVLTNEKLFF. The DNA for the CDR3 is TGTGCCAGCAGTTACTCGGTGACAGGGCAAGTGCTCGTTTTAACTAATGAAAAACTGTTTTTT. V usage is TRBV6-6 and J usage is TRBJ1-4; 7 nucleotides agree with TRBD1. The CDR3 covers 21 residues. Looked up from germline, CDR1 is MNHNY and CDR2 is SVGAGI (reference sequence). Losses at the gene ends were 0 bases for V and 1 base for J; bases not matched to a gene: 17.

For this clonotype: This could be a read error, since a much larger clone is one nucleotide away. DNA of the CDR3: TGTGCCAGCAGCCCTACCCCGCAGCCAGGGGAAATCTCGAATTCACCCCTCCACTTT. Its translation is CASSPTPQPGEISNSPLHF. This rearrangement joins TRBV7-6 to TRBJ1-6; possible D gene TRBD1, 6 bases. This CDR3 has 19 residues. Trimming took 5 bases from V and 7 from J, leaving 27 bases between them. Germline V gene data show CDR1 as SGHVS and CDR2 as FNYEAQ.

This clonotype appeared many times. The chain recombines TRBV7-2 with TRBJ1-1; tentative D call: TRBD1 (5 bases). The CDR3 consists of 14 residues. In germline, CDR1 is SGHTA, CDR2 FQGNSA. The V gene lost 1 base and the J gene lost 7 bases, with 13 bases spanning the gap. The CDR3 DNA sequence: TGTGCCAGCAGCTTAGGGGGGGGGGATATTGAAGCTTTCTTT. The encoded protein is CASSLGGGDIEAFF.

This clonotype showed up just a few times. The V gene is TRBV12-3 or TRBV12-4, the J gene TRBJ1-5; D gene unclear. The V gene lost 3 bases and the J gene lost 0 bases, with 24 bases spanning the gap. CDR3 length: 20 residues. For the CDR3, the DNA is TGTGCCAGCAGTTTTATCCTCGACTCTCGGGATGCAGATAGCAATCAGCCCCAGCATTTT. The encoded protein is CASSFILDSRDADSNQPQHF.

The table lists this clonotype with many counts. The chain joins TRBV7-3 to TRBJ2-2; maybe TRBD1 (6 bases). V was trimmed by 5 bases and J by 2 bases, leaving 12 bases between them. Germline V CDR1 and CDR2: SGHTA, FQGTGA. The CDR3 length is 15 residues. CDR3 protein: CASSPGQGNTGELFF. The DNA of the CDR3 is TGTGCCAGCAGCCCGGGACAAGGAAACACCGGGGAGCTGTTTTTT.

A few counts support this clonotype. The genes are TRBV2 and TRBJ2-3; 7 nucleotides line up with TRBD1. The CDR3 spans 18 residues. Germline CDR1 and CDR2: SNHLY and FYNNEI. Trimming cost V 0 bases and J 2 bases; bases outside gene matches: 11. CDR3 sequence reads: CASSEALLRDSPTDTQYF. In DNA, the CDR3 is TGTGCCAGCAGTGAAGCGTTGCTACGGGACAGCCCCACAGATACGCAGTATTTT. Full variable domain (rest looked up from reference TRBV2 and TRBJ2-3): EPEVTQTPSHQVTQMGQEVILRCVPISNHLYFYWYRQILGQKVEFLVSFYNNEISEKSEIFDDQFSVERPDGSNFTLKIRSTKLEDSAMYFCASSEALLRDSPTDTQYFGPGTRLTVL.

The chain is built from TRBV20-1 and TRBJ1-1; tentative D call: TRBD1 (6 bases). This CDR3 has 12 amino acids. Germline V CDR1 and CDR2: DFQATT, SNEGSKA (reference sequence). The DNA for the CDR3 is TGCGTGGGGGAGGGGGTGAACACTGAAGCTTTCTTT. Amino acid sequence: CVGEGVNTEAFF.